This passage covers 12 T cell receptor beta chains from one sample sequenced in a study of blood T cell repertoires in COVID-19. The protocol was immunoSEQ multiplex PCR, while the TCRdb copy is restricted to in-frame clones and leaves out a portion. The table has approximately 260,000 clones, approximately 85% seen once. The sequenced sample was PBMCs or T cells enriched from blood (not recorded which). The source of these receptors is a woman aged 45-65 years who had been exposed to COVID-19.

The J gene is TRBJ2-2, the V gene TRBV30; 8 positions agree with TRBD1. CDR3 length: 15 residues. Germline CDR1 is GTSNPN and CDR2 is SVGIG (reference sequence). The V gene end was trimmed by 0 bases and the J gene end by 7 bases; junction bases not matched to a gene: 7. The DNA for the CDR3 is TGTGCCTGGAGTGTACGGACAGGGATGGGCGGGGAGCTGTTTTTT. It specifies CAWSVRTGMGGELFF.

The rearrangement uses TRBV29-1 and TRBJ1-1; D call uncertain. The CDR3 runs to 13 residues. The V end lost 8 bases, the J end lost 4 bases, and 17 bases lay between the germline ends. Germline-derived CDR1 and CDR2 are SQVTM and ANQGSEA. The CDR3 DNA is TGCAGCCCGATCTCTGGTCCGGGCACTGAAGCTTTCTTT. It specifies CSPISGPGTEAFF.

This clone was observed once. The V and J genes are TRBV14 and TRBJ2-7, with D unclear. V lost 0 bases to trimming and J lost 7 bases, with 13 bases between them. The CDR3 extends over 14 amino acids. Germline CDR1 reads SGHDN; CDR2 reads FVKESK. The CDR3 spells CASSQEQFYQEQYF. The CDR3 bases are TGTGCCAGCAGCCAAGAACAATTTTATCAAGAGCAGTACTTC.

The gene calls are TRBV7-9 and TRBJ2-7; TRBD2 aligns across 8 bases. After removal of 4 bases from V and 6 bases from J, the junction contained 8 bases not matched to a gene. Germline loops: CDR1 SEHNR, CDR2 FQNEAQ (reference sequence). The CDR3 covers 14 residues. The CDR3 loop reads CASSSPAGGLEQYF. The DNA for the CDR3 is TGTGCCAGCAGCTCTCCGGCGGGGGGTCTCGAGCAGTACTTC.

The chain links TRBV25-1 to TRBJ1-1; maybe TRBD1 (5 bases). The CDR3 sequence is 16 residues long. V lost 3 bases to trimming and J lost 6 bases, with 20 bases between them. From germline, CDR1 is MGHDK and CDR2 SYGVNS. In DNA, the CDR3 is TGTGCCAGCAGTGATTCCCTGCGGGGCGATTGGGCTGAAGCTTTCTTT. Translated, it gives CASSDSLRGDWAEAFF.

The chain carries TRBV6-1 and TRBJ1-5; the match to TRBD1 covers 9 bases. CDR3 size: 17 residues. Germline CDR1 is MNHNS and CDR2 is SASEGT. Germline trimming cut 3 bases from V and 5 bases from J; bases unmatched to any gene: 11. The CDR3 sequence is CASSEGQGTRSYQPQHF. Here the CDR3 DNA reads TGTGCCAGCAGTGAGGGACAGGGAACGCGGAGTTATCAGCCCCAGCATTTT.

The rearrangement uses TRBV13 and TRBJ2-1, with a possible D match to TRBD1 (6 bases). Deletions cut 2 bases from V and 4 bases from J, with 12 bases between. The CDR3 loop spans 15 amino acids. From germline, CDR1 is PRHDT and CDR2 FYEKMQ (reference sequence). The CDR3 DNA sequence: TGTGCCAGCAGCTTAATTAGGGGGTTATACAATGAGCAGTTCTTC. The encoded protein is CASSLIRGLYNEQFF.

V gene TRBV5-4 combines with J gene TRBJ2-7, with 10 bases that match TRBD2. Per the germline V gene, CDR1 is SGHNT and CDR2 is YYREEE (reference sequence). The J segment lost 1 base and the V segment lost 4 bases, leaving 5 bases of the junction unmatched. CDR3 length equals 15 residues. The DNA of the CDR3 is TGTGCCAGCAGCCAGTCTAGCGGGGGTTCCTACGAGCAGTACTTC. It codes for CASSQSSGGSYEQYF.

CDR3: CASSLRLAHGYTF. Here the CDR3 DNA reads TGTGCCAGCAGCTTAAGACTGGCCCATGGCTACACCTTC. The genes are TRBV13 and TRBJ1-2, with D unresolved. The CDR3 is 13 amino acids. With 2 bases removed from V and 6 bases from J, the gap between germline ends came to 10 bases. CDR1 is PRHDT and CDR2 is FYEKMQ in the germline V gene (reference sequence).

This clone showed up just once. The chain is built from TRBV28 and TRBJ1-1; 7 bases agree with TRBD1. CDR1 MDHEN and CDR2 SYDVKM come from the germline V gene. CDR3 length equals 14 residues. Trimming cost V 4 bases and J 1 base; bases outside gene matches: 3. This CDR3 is CASSSYRGNTEAFF. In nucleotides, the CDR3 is TGTGCCAGCAGTTCCTACAGGGGGAACACTGAAGCTTTCTTT.

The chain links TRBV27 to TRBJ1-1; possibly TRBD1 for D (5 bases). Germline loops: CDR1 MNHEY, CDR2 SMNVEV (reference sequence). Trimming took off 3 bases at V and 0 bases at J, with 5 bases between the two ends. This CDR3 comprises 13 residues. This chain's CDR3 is CASSLTVNTEAFF. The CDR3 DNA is TGTGCCAGCAGTTTGACAGTGAACACTGAAGCTTTCTTT.

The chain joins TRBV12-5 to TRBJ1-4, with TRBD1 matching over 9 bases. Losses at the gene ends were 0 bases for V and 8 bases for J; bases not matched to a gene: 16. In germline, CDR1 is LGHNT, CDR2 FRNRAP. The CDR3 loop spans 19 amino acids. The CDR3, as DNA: TGTGCTAGTGGTTTGGTACAGGGGGCCCTAGGAGGACATCGGGAAAAACTGTTTTTT. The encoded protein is CASGLVQGALGGHREKLFF.